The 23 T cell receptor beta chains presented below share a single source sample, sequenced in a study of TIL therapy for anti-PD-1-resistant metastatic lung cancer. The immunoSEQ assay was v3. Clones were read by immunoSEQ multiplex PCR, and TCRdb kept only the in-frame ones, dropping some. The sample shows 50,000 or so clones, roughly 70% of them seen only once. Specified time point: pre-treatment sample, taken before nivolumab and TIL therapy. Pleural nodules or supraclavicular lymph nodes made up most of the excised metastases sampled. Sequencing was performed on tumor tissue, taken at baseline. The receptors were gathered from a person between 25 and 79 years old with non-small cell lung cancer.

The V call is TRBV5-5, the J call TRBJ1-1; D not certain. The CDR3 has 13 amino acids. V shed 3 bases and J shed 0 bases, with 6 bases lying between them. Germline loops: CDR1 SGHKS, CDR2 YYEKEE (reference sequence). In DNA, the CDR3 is TGTGCCAGCAGCTCCTCACTGAACACTGAAGCTTTCTTT. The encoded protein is CASSSSLNTEAFF. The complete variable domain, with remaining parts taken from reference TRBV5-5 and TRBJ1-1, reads DAGVTQSPTHLIKTRGQQVTLRCSPISGHKSVSWYQQVLGQGPQFIFQYYEKEERGRGNFPDRFSARQFPNYSSELNVNALLLGDSALYLCASSSSLNTEAFFGQGTRLTVV.

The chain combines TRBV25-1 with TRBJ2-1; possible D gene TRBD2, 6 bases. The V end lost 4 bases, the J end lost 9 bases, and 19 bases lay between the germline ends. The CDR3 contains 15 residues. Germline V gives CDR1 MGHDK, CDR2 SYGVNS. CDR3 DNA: TGTGCCAGCAGTGGCGGGACTCAACGAAATCTTGAGCAGTTCTTC. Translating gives CASSGGTQRNLEQFF.

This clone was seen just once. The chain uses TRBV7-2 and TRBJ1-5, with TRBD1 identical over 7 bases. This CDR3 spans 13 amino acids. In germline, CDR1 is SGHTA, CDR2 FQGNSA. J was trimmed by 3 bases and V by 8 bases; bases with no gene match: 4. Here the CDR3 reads CASAGQINQPQHF. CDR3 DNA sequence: TGTGCCAGCGCGGGACAGATCAATCAGCCCCAGCATTTT.

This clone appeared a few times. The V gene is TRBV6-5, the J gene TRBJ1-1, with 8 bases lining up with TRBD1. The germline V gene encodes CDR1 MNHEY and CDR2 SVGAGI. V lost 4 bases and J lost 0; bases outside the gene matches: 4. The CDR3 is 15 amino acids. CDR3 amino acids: CASSSPTGVNTEAFF. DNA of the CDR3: TGTGCCAGCAGTTCGCCGACAGGGGTGAACACTGAAGCTTTCTTT.

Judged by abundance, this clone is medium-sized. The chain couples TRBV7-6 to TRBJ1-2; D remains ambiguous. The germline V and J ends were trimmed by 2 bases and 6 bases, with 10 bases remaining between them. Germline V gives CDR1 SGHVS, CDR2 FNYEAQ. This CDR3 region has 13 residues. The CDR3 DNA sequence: TGTGCCAGCAGCTTATCATGGGTCCATGGCTACACCTTC. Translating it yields CASSLSWVHGYTF.

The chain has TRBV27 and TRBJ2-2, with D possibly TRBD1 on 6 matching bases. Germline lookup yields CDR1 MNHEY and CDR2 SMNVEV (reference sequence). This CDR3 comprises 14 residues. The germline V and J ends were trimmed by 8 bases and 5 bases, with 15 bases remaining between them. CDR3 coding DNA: TGTGCCAGCTCCGTGCAGGGGTGGACCGGGGAGCTGTTTTTT. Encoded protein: CASSVQGWTGELFF.

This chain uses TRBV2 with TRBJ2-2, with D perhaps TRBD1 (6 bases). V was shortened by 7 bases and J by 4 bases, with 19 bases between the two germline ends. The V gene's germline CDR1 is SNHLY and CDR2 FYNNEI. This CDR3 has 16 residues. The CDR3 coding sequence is TGTGCCAGCAAAAGCAGGGGAGTATCGTTCACCGGGGAGCTGTTTTTT. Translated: CASKSRGVSFTGELFF.

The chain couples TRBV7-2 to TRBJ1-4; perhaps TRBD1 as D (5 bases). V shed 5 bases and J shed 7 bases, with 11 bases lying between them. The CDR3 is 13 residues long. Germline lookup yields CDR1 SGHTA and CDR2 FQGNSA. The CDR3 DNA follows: TGTGCCAGCAGCCCTCAGGGAGGTGAAAAACTGTTTTTT. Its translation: CASSPQGGEKLFF.

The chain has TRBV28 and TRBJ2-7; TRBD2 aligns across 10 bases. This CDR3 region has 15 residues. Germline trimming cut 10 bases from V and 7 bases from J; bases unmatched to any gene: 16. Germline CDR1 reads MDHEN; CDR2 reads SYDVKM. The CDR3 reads CATLRPSGRGGEQYF. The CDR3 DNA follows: TGTGCCACCCTCCGCCCTAGCGGGAGAGGGGGGGAGCAGTACTTC.

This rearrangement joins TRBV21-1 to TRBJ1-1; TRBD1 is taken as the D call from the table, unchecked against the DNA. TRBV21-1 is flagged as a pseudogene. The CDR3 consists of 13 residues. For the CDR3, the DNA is TGTGCCAGCCAGGACACGATGAACACTGAAGCTTTCTTT. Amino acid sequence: CASQDTMNTEAFF.

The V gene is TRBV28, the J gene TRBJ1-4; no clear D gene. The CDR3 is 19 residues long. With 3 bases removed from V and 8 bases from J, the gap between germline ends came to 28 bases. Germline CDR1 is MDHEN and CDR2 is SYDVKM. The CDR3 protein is CASSFWDQKSSKSGEKLFF. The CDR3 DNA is TGTGCCAGCAGTTTTTGGGATCAGAAATCGTCAAAAAGCGGGGAAAAACTGTTTTTT.

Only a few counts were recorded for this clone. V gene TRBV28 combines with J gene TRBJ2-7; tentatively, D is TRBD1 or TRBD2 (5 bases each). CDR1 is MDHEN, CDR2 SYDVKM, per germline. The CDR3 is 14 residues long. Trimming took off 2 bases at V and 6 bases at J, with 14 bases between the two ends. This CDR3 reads CASSLPKLGAEQYF. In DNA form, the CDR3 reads TGTGCCAGCAGTTTACCCAAACTAGGGGCCGAGCAGTACTTC.

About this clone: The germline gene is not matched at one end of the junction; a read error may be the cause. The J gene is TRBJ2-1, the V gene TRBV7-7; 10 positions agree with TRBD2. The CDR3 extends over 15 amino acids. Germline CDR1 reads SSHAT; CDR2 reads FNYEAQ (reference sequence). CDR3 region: CASSLSLGLAEEQFF. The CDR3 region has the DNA TGTGCTAGCAGCTTATCGTTAGGACTAGCGGAAGAGCAGTTCTTC.

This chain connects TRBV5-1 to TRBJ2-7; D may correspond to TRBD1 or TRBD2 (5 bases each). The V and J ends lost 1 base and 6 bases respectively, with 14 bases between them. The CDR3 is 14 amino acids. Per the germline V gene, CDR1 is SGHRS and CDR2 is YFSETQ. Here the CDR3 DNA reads TGCGCCAGCAGCTTGTTGGGGGAAGTGGGCGAGCAGTACTTC. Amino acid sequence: CASSLLGEVGEQYF. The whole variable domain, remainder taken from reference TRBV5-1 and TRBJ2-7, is KAGVTQTPRYLIKTRGQQVTLSCSPISGHRSVSWYQQTPGQGLQFLFEYFSETQRNKGNFPGRFSGRQFSNSRSEMNVSTLELGDSALYLCASSLLGEVGEQYFGPGTRLTVT.

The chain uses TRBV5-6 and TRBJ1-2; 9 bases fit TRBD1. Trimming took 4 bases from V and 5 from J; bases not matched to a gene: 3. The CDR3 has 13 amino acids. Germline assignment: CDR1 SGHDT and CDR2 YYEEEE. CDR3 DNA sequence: TGTGCCAGCAGCGTCGGACAGGGGTATGGCTACACCTTC. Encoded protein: CASSVGQGYGYTF. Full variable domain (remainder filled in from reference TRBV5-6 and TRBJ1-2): DAGVTQSPTHLIKTRGQQVTLRCSPKSGHDTVSWYQQALGQGPQFIFQYYEEEERQRGNFPDRFSGHQFPNYSSELNVNALLLGDSALYLCASSVGQGYGYTFGSGTRLTVV.

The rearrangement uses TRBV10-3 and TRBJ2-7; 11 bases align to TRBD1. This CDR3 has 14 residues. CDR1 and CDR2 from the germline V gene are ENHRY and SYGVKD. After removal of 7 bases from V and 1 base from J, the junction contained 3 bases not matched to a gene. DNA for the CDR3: TGTGCCATCACGGGGACAGGGGGGTCCTACGAGCAGTACTTC. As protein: CAITGTGGSYEQYF.

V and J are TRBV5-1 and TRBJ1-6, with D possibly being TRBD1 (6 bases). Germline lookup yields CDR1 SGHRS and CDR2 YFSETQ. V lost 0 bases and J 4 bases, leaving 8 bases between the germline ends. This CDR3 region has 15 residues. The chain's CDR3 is CASSLEGGYNSPLHF. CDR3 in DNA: TGCGCCAGCAGCTTGGAGGGGGGATATAATTCACCCCTCCACTTT.

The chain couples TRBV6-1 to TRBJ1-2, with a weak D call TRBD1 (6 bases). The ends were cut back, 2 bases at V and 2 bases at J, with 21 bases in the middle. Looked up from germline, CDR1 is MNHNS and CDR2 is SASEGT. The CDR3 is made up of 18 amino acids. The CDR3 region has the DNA TGTGCCAGCAGTGAACCCATGGGCAGGGGATTTGTCAACTATGGCTACACCTTC. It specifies CASSEPMGRGFVNYGYTF.

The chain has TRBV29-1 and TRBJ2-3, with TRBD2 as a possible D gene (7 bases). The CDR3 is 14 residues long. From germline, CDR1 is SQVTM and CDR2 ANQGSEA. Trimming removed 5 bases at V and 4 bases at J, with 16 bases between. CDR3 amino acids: CSVPKGGGADTQYF. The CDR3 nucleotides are TGCAGCGTTCCAAAGGGGGGAGGGGCAGATACGCAGTATTTT.

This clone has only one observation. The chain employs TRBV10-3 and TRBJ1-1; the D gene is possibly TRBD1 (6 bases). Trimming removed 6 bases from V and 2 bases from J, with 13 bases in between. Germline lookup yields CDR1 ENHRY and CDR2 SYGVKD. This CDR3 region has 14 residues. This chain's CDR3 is CAIRTGTPNTEAFF. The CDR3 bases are TGTGCCATCAGGACCGGGACACCTAACACTGAAGCTTTCTTT.

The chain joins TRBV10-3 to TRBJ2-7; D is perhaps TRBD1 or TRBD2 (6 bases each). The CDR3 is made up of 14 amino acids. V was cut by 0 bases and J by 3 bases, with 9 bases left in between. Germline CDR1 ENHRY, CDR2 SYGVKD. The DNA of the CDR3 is TGTGCCATCAGTGAGTCAGGGGGGTACTACGAGCAGTACTTC. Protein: CAISESGGYYEQYF.

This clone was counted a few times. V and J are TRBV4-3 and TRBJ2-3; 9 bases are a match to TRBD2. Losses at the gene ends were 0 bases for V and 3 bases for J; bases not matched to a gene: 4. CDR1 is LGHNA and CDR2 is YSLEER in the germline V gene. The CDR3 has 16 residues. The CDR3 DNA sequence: TGCGCCAGCAGCCAAGATTCTAGCGGGGTTACAGATACGCAGTATTTT. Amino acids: CASSQDSSGVTDTQYF.

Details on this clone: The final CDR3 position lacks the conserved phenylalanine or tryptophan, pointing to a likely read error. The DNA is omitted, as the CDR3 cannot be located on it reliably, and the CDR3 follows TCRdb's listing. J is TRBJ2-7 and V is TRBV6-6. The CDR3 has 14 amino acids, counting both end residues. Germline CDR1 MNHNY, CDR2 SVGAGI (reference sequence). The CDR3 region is CASSYGGRSPEPRL.